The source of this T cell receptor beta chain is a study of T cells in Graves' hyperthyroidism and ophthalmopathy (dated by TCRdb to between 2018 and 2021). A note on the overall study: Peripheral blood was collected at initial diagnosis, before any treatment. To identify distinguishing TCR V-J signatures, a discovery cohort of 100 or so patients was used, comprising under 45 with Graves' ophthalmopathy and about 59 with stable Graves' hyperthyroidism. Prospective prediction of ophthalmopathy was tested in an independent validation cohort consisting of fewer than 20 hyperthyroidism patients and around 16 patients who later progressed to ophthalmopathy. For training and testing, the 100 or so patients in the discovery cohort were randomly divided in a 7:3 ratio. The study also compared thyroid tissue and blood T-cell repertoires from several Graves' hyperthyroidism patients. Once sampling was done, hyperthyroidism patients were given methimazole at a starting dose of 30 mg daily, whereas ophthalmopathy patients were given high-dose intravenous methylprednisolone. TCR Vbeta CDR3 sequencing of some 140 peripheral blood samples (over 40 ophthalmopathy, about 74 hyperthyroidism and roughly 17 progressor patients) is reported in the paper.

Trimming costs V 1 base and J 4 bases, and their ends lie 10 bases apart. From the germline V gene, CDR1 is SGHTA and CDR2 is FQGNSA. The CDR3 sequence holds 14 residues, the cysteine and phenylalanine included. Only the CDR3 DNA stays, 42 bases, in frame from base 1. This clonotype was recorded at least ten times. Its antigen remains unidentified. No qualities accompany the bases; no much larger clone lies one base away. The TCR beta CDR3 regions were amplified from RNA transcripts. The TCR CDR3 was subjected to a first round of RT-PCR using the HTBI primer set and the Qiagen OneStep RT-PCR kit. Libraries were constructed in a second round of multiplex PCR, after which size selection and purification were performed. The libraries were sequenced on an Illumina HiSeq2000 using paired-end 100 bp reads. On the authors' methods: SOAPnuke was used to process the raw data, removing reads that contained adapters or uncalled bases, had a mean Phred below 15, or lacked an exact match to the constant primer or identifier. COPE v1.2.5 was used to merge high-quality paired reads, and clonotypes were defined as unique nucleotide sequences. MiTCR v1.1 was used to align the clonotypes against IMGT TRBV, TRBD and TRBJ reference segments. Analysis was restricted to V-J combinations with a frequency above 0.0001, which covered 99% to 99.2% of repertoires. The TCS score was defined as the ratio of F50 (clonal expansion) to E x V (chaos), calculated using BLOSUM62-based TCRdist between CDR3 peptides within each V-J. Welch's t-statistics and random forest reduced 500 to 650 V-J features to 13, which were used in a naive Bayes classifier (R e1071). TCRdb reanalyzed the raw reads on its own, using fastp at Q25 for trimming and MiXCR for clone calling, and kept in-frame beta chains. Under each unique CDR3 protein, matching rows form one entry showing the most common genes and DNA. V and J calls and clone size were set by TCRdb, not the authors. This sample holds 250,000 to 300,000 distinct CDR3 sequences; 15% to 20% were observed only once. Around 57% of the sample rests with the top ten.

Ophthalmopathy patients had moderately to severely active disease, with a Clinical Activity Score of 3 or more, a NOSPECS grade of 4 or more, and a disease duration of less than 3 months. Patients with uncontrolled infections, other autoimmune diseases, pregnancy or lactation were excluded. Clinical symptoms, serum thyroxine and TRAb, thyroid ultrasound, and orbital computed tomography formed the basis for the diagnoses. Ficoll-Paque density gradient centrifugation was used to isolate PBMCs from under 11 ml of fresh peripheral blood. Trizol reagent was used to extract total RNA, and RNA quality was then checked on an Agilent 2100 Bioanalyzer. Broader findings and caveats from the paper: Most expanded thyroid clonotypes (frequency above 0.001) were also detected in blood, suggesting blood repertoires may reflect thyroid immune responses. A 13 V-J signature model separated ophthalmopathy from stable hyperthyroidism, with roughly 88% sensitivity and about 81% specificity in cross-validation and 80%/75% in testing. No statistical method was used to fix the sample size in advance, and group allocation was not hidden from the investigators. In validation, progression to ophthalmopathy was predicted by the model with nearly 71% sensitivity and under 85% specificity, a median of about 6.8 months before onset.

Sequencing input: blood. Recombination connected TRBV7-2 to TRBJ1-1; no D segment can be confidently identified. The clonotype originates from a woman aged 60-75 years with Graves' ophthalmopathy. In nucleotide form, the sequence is TGTGCCAGCAGCTTAGAAAGAGGCTCCACTGAAGCTTTCTTT. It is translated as CASSLERGSTEAFF.